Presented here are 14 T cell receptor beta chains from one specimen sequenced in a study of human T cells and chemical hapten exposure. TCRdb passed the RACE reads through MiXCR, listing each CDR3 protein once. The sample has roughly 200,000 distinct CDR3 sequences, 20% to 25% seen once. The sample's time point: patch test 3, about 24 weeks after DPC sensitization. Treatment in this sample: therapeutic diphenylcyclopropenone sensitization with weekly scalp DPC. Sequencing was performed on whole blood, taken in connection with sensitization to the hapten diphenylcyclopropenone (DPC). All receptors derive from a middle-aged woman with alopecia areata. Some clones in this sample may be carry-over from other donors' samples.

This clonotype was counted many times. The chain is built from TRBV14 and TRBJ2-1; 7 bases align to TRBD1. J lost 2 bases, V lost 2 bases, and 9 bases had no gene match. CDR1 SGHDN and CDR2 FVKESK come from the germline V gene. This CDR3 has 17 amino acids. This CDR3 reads CASSQRQGVTTYNEQFF. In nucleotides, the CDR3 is TGTGCCAGCAGCCAACGACAGGGAGTAACTACCTACAATGAGCAGTTCTTC.

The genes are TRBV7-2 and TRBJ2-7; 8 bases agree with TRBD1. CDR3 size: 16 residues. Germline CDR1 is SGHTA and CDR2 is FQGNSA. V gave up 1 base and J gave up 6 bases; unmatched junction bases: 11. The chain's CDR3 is CASSLVPGQARGEQYF. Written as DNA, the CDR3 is TGTGCCAGCAGCTTAGTTCCGGGACAGGCCCGTGGCGAGCAGTACTTC.

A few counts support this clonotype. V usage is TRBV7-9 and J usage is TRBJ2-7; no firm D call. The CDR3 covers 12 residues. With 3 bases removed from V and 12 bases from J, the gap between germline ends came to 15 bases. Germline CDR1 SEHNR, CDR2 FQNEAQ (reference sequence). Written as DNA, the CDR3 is TGTGCCAGCAGCTTTATGAACGGACGGCCGTACTTC. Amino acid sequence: CASSFMNGRPYF.

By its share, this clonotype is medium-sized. The CDR3 here is CASSWDSSYNEQFF. The CDR3 DNA reads TGTGCCAGCAGCTGGGACAGTTCCTACAATGAGCAGTTCTTC. This chain joins TRBV7-8 and TRBJ2-1, with 7 bases lining up with TRBD1. The CDR3 runs to 14 residues. CDR1 and CDR2 (germline): SGHVS, FQNEAQ. The V segment lost 4 bases and the J segment 1 base; nucleotides outside the gene matches: 1.

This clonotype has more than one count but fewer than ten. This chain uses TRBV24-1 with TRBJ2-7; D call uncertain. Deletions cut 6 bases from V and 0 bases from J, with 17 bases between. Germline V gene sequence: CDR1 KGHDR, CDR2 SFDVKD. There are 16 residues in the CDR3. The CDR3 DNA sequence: TGTGCCACCAGTCCCCCCAAGGAACCTAGCTCCTACGAGCAGTACTTC. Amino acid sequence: CATSPPKEPSSYEQYF.

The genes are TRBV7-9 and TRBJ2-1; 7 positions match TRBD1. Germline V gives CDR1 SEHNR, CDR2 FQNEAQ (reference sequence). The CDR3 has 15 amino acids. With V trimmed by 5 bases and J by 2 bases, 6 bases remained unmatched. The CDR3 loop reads CASSLTGTAYNEQFF. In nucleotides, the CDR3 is TGTGCCAGCAGCCTCACCGGGACAGCCTACAATGAGCAGTTCTTC.

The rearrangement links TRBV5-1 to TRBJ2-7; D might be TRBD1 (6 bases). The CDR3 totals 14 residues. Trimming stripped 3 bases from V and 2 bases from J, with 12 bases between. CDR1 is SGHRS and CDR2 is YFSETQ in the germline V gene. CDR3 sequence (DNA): TGCGCCAGCAGCTGGGGCAGGGGACCCTACGAGCAGTACTTC. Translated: CASSWGRGPYEQYF.

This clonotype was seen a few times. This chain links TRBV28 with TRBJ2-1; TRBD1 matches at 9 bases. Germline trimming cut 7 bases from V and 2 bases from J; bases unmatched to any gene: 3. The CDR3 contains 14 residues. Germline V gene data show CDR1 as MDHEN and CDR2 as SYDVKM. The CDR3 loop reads CASKTGGAYNEQFF. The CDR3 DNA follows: TGTGCCAGCAAAACAGGGGGCGCCTACAATGAGCAGTTCTTC.

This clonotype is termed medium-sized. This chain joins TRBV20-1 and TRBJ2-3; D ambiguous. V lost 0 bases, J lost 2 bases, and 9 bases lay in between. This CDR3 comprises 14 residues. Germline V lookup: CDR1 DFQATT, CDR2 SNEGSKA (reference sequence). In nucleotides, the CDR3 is TGCAGTGCTAGAGATCTCCTTCACACAGATACGCAGTATTTT. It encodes CSARDLLHTDTQYF.

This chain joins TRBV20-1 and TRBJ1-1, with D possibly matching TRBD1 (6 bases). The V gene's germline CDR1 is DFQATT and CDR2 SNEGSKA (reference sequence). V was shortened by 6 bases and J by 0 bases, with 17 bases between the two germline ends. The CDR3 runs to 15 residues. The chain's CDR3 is CSALNGGSVNTEAFF. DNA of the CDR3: TGCAGTGCCTTAAACGGGGGCTCGGTGAACACTGAAGCTTTCTTT.

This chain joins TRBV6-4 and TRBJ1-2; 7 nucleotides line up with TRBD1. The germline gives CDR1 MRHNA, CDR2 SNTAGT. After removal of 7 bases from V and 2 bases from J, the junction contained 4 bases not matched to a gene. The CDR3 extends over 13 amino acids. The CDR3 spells CASIQDRNYGYTF. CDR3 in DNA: TGTGCCAGCATCCAGGACAGGAACTATGGCTACACCTTC.

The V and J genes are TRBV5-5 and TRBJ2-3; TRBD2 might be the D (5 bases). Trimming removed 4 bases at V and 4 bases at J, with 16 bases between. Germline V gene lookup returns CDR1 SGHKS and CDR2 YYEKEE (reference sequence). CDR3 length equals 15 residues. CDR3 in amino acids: CASSPSPARADTQYF. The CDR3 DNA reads TGTGCCAGCAGCCCTTCGCCAGCGAGGGCAGATACGCAGTATTTT.

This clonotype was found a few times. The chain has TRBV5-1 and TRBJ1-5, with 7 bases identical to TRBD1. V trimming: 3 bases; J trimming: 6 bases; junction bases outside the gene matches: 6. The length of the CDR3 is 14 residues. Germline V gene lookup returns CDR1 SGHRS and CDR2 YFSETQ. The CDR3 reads CASSSTTGVQPQHF. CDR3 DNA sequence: TGCGCCAGCAGCTCGACTACAGGGGTTCAGCCCCAGCATTTT. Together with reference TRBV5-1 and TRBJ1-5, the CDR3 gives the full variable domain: KAGVTQTPRYLIKTRGQQVTLSCSPISGHRSVSWYQQTPGQGLQFLFEYFSETQRNKGNFPGRFSGRQFSNSRSEMNVSTLELGDSALYLCASSSTTGVQPQHFGDGTRLSIL.

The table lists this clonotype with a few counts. The chain's CDR3 is CASSRDTRVDEQFF. Here the CDR3 DNA reads TGTGCCAGCAGCCGAGATACTAGAGTTGATGAGCAGTTCTTC. The genes are TRBV3-1 and TRBJ2-1; D might be TRBD2 (5 bases). The CDR3 has 14 amino acids. CDR1 LGHDT and CDR2 YNNKEL come from the germline V gene (reference sequence). Trimming stripped 4 bases from V and 8 bases from J, with 15 bases between.